This T cell receptor (beta chain) was captured by sequencing in a study of T cell responses to AZD1222 COVID-19 vaccine. Overall study findings and caveats: Reportedly, nearly half the spike-specific TCRs target unmutated variant regions. Only a handful of AZD1222 recipients, roughly six in all, had baseline seropositivity.

As concerns this clone: Its target is not known.

Clones were sequenced by immunoSEQ multiplex PCR, and TCRdb holds only the in-frame ones, with some missing. The table lists some 150,000 clones, around 86% of them singletons. Second-dose intervals near 4 or 12 weeks were combined. The germline V gene encodes CDR1 MNHEY and CDR2 SVGEGT. CDR3 length: 15 amino acids. Losses at the gene ends were 0 bases for V and 4 bases for J; bases not matched to a gene: 4. The specimen was peripheral blood, collected 28 days after the second AZD1222 dose. This sequence originates from an adult who received the AZD1222 COVID-19 vaccine. The chain uses TRBV6-2 or TRBV6-3 and TRBJ2-3; 7 bases map to TRBD1. The CDR3 coding sequence is TGTGCCAGCAGTTACTCTTGGACAGGCCCAGATACGCAGTATTTT. This codes for CASSYSWTGPDTQYF.